Listed here is a single T cell receptor beta chain. Its antigen is unknown. Base qualities were left out, and no much larger clone turns up one base away. Enrolling through a virtual design, the prospective study's participants ranged in age from roughly 18 to 89 years and lived across roughly 23 United States geographic areas. To assign participants to cohorts, the prospective study relied on clinical history that participants themselves reported in a screening survey and a study questionnaire. ImmuneRACE Cohort 3 recovered participants were defined by two consecutive negative NP/OP PCR tests, healthcare professional clearance, or symptom resolution. Mobile phlebotomists in the prospective study collected whole blood, serum and a nasopharyngeal or oropharyngeal swab from every participant. Prospective study participants could optionally give additional blood draws and questionnaires over a roughly 2-month period. Prospective study blood samples were shipped either frozen or at room temperature before DNA extraction.

The sample is drawn from a study of blood T cell repertoires in COVID-19 (TCRdb year 2020). Study-level background: The collaborator samples originated in the United States, Italy and Spain and spanned the acute and convalescent phases of COVID-19. The dataset comprised deeply sampled blood TCRbeta repertoires from subjects exposed to, actively infected with, or recovered from COVID-19. The samples were drawn from the first 160 participants of the ongoing ImmuneRACE study and from over a thousand subjects provided by 6 global collaborators. The prospective study material was composed of cDNA or gDNA derived from T cells, B-cell-depleted T cells, or PBMCs. Where available, HLA class I and class II types were taken from metadata supplied by the sample provider and were not determined by assay-based typing. Sample metadata almost always included a de-identified subject ID, COVID-19 status, age in years and sex. The repertoires were released in a freely available public database intended as a resource for research on the immune response to SARS-CoV-2.

Overall results and qualifications from the work: How much clinical and demographic metadata was included differed by source and by participant, and the metadata was provided uncurated.

The CDR3 covers 15 residues, taking in both the cysteine and the phenylalanine. Only CDR3 DNA is held: 45 bases, read in frame from base 1. The V and J ends are trimmed by 7 bases and 0 bases, leaving 16 bases between them. Reading the germline V gene gives CDR1 MNHEY and CDR2 SVGAGI. The immunoSEQ Assay, a bias-controlled multiplex PCR, was used to amplify TCRbeta CDR3 regions from genomic DNA. On the study's bioinformatics: The number of nucleated cells in each sample was estimated by amplification of reference gene primers within the assay. Sequence reads were collapsed and filtered to measure the absolute abundance of every unique TCRbeta CDR3 rearrangement. For each sample, productive Simpson clonality was calculated as the square root of Simpson's diversity index over productive rearrangements. Here the immuneACCESS table is served through TCRdb, limited to in-frame sequences with V and J called. Missing clones are a known gap in these copies; in checked studies unresolved V genes cover under half, and the rest lacks a known reason. The DNA gave D and trimming, while V, J and clone size come from that table. This sample lists about 330,000 clones; roughly 88% were detected once. Of the sample, over 4.5% is held by the ten largest clones.

The rearrangement joined TRBV6-5 to TRBJ2-7; the D gene lacks a confident call. The specimen sequenced was PBMCs or T cells enriched from blood (not recorded which). The TCR was taken from a young man who had recovered from COVID-19. The DNA sequence is given as TGTGCCAGCATTAACATCCGGGTCTCCTCCTACGAGCAGTACTTC. The translation is CASINIRVSSYEQYF.